A single sample gave rise to the 14 T cell receptor beta chains below, sequenced in a study of shared clonotypes between healthy human individuals. Data came from immunoSEQ multiplex PCR; TCRdb stores just in-frame clones and leaves some out. This sample has approximately 2.4 million clones, with under 97% found just once. Sequencing was done on a sample of naive CD4+ T cells sorted from blood. Subset described: CD45RA+ positively selected. These receptors were taken from a man younger than 30 in good health.

The CDR3 DNA sequence: TGCGCCAGCAGCCCTCAGACTAGCGGGCAATCAGATACGCAGTATTTT. Translating gives CASSPQTSGQSDTQYF. The gene calls are TRBV4-3 and TRBJ2-3; 10 nucleotides match TRBD2. J gave up 4 bases and V 4 bases, and 8 bases lay outside the gene matches. In germline, CDR1 is LGHNA, CDR2 YSLEER. The CDR3 totals 16 residues.

This chain joins TRBV5-6 and TRBJ1-4, with TRBD1 matching over 7 bases. The germline gives CDR1 SGHDT, CDR2 YYEEEE. V dropped 5 bases and J dropped 8; count of bases not matched to a gene: 9. The CDR3 has 14 residues. CDR3 DNA sequence: TGTGCCAGCAGGGGGGACAGTGAACGAGAAAAACTGTTTTTT. Translated: CASRGDSEREKLFF.

The rearrangement uses TRBV10-2 and TRBJ2-1; maybe TRBD2 (6 bases). V lost 2 bases and J lost 2, with 10 bases in between. CDR3 length: 15 amino acids. CDR1 and CDR2 (germline): WSHSY, SAAADI. The CDR3 DNA is TGCGCCAGCAGTGAGAGGGGACTTCCCTACAATGAGCAGTTCTTC. Protein sequence: CASSERGLPYNEQFF.

The chain is built from TRBV5-6 and TRBJ2-1; 9 nucleotides line up with TRBD2. From germline, CDR1 is SGHDT and CDR2 YYEEEE. V was clipped by 2 bases and J by 4 bases; unmatched bases: 7. CDR3 length equals 16 residues. The CDR3 DNA follows: TGTGCCAGCAGCTTCAACCTCCTAGCGGGATACAATGAGCAGTTCTTC. Amino acids: CASSFNLLAGYNEQFF.

This clone was recorded once. The chain joins TRBV12-1 to TRBJ1-6; the table calls TRBD1, which could not be checked here. TRBV12-1 is classified as a pseudogene. The CDR3 contains 16 residues. CDR3 region: CASSFVPGQGGSPLHF. The CDR3 region has the DNA TGTGCCAGCAGCTTCGTCCCGGGACAGGGGGGTTCACCCCTCCACTTT.

Of note for this clone: The same CDR3 also results from other DNA sequences found in this sample. The chain links TRBV5-6 to TRBJ1-2, with a weak D call TRBD1 (5 bases). CDR1 SGHDT and CDR2 YYEEEE come from the germline V gene. There are 13 residues in the CDR3. The germline V and J ends were trimmed by 1 base and 6 bases, with 10 bases remaining between them. The CDR3 reads CASSLRQGHGYTF. The CDR3 coding sequence is TGTGCCAGCAGCTTGAGGCAGGGTCATGGCTACACCTTC.

This clone appeared once. The chain has TRBV11-2 and TRBJ1-6; no clear D gene. CDR3 length: 14 residues. V was clipped by 4 bases and J by 7 bases, with 11 bases between them. Germline CDR1 and CDR2: SGHAT and FQNNGV. In DNA, the CDR3 is TGTGCCAGCAGCTCGAAAGCGGGGAATTCACCCCTCCACTTT. This gives the protein CASSSKAGNSPLHF.

The CDR3 region has the DNA TGCAGCGTTGCGGGGACAGGGGATGAAAAACTGTTTTTT. Residues: CSVAGTGDEKLFF. The chain recombines TRBV29-1 with TRBJ1-4, with TRBD1 matching 10 bases. The V and J ends lost 4 bases and 6 bases, in that order; junction bases with no gene match: 2. CDR1 SQVTM and CDR2 ANQGSEA come from the germline V gene. The CDR3 runs to 13 residues.

This chain connects TRBV27 to TRBJ1-1; 9 bases fit TRBD1. In germline, CDR1 is MNHEY, CDR2 SMNVEV (reference sequence). This CDR3 contains 17 residues. J gave up 5 bases and V 5 bases, and 15 bases lay outside the gene matches. This CDR3 reads CASSVTLGTGRSTEAFF. CDR3 nucleotide sequence: TGTGCCAGCAGTGTAACGCTGGGGACAGGGCGAAGTACTGAAGCTTTCTTT.

V gene TRBV25-1 combines with J gene TRBJ2-7; TRBD2 matches at 12 bases. V dropped 2 bases and J dropped 0; count of bases not matched to a gene: 2. CDR1 is MGHDK and CDR2 is SYGVNS in the germline V gene. The CDR3 extends over 16 amino acids. CDR3 sequence reads: CASSEPGLAGSYEQYF. Here the CDR3 DNA reads TGTGCCAGCAGTGAACCGGGACTAGCGGGCTCCTACGAGCAGTACTTC.

The chain links TRBV19 to TRBJ2-1; 8 nucleotides match TRBD2. The CDR3 extends over 17 amino acids. Germline loops: CDR1 LNHDA, CDR2 SQIVND (reference sequence). V gave up 4 bases and J gave up 4 bases; unmatched junction bases: 12. CDR3 nucleotide sequence: TGTGCCAGTAGTACAGGCGGGGGGAAGAGGGGTTACAATGAGCAGTTCTTC. Its protein product is CASSTGGGKRGYNEQFF.

The chain joins TRBV10-2 to TRBJ2-1; no definite D call. The ends were cut back, 4 bases at V and 3 bases at J, with 7 bases in the middle. Germline V CDR1 and CDR2: WSHSY, SAAADI. CDR3 size: 13 residues. CDR3 DNA sequence: TGCGCCAGCAGTGTATTGGGCTACAATGAGCAGTTCTTC. Translating gives CASSVLGYNEQFF.

The chain recombines TRBV19 with TRBJ1-6; D is undetermined. CDR3 size: 14 residues. V was cut by 6 bases and J by 0 bases, with 6 bases left in between. Germline lookup yields CDR1 LNHDA and CDR2 SQIVND (reference sequence). The CDR3 reads CASRSSSYNSPLHF. Here the CDR3 DNA reads TGTGCCAGTAGGTCGTCCTCCTATAATTCACCCCTCCACTTT.

In this sample, this clone turned up once. The gene calls are TRBV7-8 and TRBJ2-5; no reliable D call. In germline, CDR1 is SGHVS, CDR2 FQNEAQ. V lost 0 bases to trimming and J lost 11 bases, with 7 bases between them. This CDR3 is built from 11 residues. The CDR3 nucleotides read TGTGCCAGCAGCTTAGCTGAACTACAGTACTTC. As protein: CASSLAELQYF. Full variable domain (outside the CDR3, taken from reference TRBV7-8 and TRBJ2-5): GAGVSQSPRYKVAKRGQDVALRCDPISGHVSLFWYQQALGQGPEFLTYFQNEAQLDKSGLPSDRFFAERPEGSVSTLKIQRTQQEDSAVYLCASSLAELQYFGPGTRLLVL.